Listed below are T cell receptor beta chains from one sample, sequenced in a study of shared clonotypes between healthy human individuals. Profiling relied on immunoSEQ multiplex PCR, and the TCRdb table lists in-frame clones only, not all of them. This sample has about 1.4 million clones; 96% occur once, and the top ten carry roughly 1.2%. The sequenced sample consisted of naive CD4+ T cells sorted from blood. The receptors shown here come from a young man in good health. CDR3s include the opening cysteine and the closing phenylalanine or tryptophan. D genes are given only for firm matches. The size field is filled for only some rows; it gives once, few, many or a size class.

J,V,size,D,CDR3,DNA
TRBJ2-5,TRBV5-1,NA,NA,CASSLGAIQETQYF,TGCGCCAGCAGCTTGGGGGCTATCCAAGAGACCCAGTACTTC
TRBJ1-2,TRBV25-1,NA,TRBD1,CASSEMGQGVGYTF,TGTGCCAGCAGTGAAATGGGACAGGGTGTTGGCTACACCTTC
TRBJ1-1,TRBV5-1,once,NA,CASSLGTGINTEAFF,TGCGCCAGCAGCTTGGGAACAGGGATCAACACTGAAGCTTTCTTT
TRBJ2-1,TRBV29-1,NA,NA,CSANAFESLFF,TGCAGCGCAAACGCCTTTGAGTCTCTGTTCTTC
TRBJ1-5,TRBV2,NA,TRBD1,CASSERQGDNQPQHF,TGTGCCAGCAGTGAAAGGCAGGGGGACAATCAGCCCCAGCATTTT
TRBJ2-4,TRBV11-2,NA,TRBD2,CASSPPGLGVSKNIQYF,TGTGCCAGCAGCCCTCCGGGACTAGGTGTGTCCAAAAACATTCAGTACTTC
TRBJ2-2,TRBV19,NA,TRBD1,CASRKRGPGAMNTGELFF,TGTGCCAGTAGGAAGAGGGGGCCAGGGGCCATGAACACCGGGGAGCTGTTTTTT
TRBJ1-2,TRBV5-5,NA,NA,CASSLGQSVGHYGYTF,TGTGCCAGCAGCTTGGGGCAATCGGTTGGGCACTATGGCTACACCTTC
TRBJ2-3,TRBV6-1,many,TRBD2,CASSETAGGADTQYF,TGTGCCAGCAGTGAAACAGCGGGAGGCGCAGATACGCAGTATTTT
TRBJ2-1,TRBV28,NA,NA,CASSLQVYNEQFF,TGTGCCAGCAGTTTACAGGTGTACAATGAGCAGTTCTTC
TRBJ2-3,TRBV9,NA,NA,CASSVREIPTDTQYF,TGTGCCAGCAGCGTACGGGAGATTCCCACAGATACGCAGTATTTT
TRBJ2-3,TRBV9,NA,NA,CASSGKRGVRTDTQYF,TGTGCCAGCAGCGGAAAGAGGGGGGTTCGCACAGATACGCAGTATTTT
TRBJ1-5,TRBV19,once,TRBD1,CASRQGAGASNQPQHF,TGTGCCAGTCGACAGGGGGCGGGAGCTAGCAATCAGCCCCAGCATTTT
TRBJ2-1,TRBV29-1,NA,TRBD2,CSAAGLADSTEQFF,TGCAGCGCCGCGGGACTAGCGGATTCTACTGAGCAGTTCTTC
TRBJ1-2,TRBV14,NA,TRBD1,CASSQGKSPTGFYGYTF,TGTGCCAGCAGCCAAGGGAAGAGTCCGACAGGGTTTTATGGCTACACCTTC
TRBJ2-7,TRBV18,NA,TRBD2,CASSPGLGLYEQYF,TGTGCCAGCTCACCCGGACTAGGGCTCTACGAGCAGTACTTC
TRBJ2-7,TRBV18,NA,NA,CASSSLFRDKGWREQYF,TGTGCCAGCTCGTCACTGTTCCGGGACAAGGGATGGCGCGAGCAGTACTTC
TRBJ2-1,TRBV14,NA,TRBD2,CASHRNPGLAIMEQFF,TGTGCCAGCCATAGAAATCCGGGACTAGCGATAATGGAGCAGTTCTTC
TRBJ2-7,TRBV6-6,NA,NA,CASDSCDEQYF,TGTGCCAGCGACAGTTGTGACGAGCAGTACTTC
TRBJ1-1,TRBV11-2,NA,NA,CASSDSARDTEAFF,TGTGCCAGCAGCGACTCCGCCAGGGACACTGAAGCTTTCTTT
TRBJ2-3,TRBV5-4,NA,TRBD2,CASSPAGAGAFSTDTQYF,TGTGCCAGCAGCCCAGCGGGAGCGGGGGCCTTTAGCACAGATACGCAGTATTTT
TRBJ2-7,TRBV29-1,once,NA,CSVGAIRGGAEQYF,TGCAGCGTCGGTGCAATCAGGGGGGGGGCCGAGCAGTACTTC
TRBJ1-2,TRBV28,few,NA,CASRPGSGYGYTF,TGTGCCAGCAGACCAGGGTCTGGCTATGGCTACACCTTC
TRBJ2-7,TRBV7-6,NA,TRBD1,CASSSTGFYEQYF,TGTGCCAGCAGCTCGACAGGGTTCTACGAGCAGTACTTC
TRBJ2-5,TRBV5-1,NA,TRBD2,CASSKAGTSGTETQYF,TGCGCCAGCAGCAAGGCCGGGACTAGCGGGACGGAGACCCAGTACTTC
TRBJ2-3,TRBV5-5,NA,NA,CASSPAGIATDTQYF,TGTGCCAGCAGCCCCGCGGGAATAGCAACAGATACGCAGTATTTT
TRBJ2-7,TRBV7-2,NA,NA,CASSQRYEQYF,TGTGCCAGCAGCCAGCGGTACGAGCAGTACTTC
TRBJ2-2,TRBV18,once,NA,CASSQPRGPTSTGELFF,TGTGCCAGCTCACAACCCCGGGGGCCTACCTCCACCGGGGAGCTGTTTTTT
TRBJ2-2,TRBV5-1,NA,NA,CASGFGTNTGELFF,TGCGCCAGCGGGTTCGGTACGAACACCGGGGAGCTGTTTTTT
TRBJ1-1,TRBV9,NA,NA,CASRPLESQNTEAFF,TGTGCCAGCAGGCCTCTAGAGAGCCAGAACACTGAAGCTTTCTTT
TRBJ2-2,TRBV9,NA,NA,CASSVTGTGELFF,TGTGCCAGCAGCGTGACAGGAACCGGGGAGCTGTTTTTT
TRBJ2-1,TRBV6-1,once,NA,CASSVQAAVYNEQFF,TGTGCCAGCAGTGTACAGGCGGCCGTCTACAATGAGCAGTTCTTC
TRBJ1-4,TRBV18,NA,NA,CASSKNPVSGATNEKLFF,TGTGCCAGCTCAAAAAACCCCGTGTCCGGGGCAACTAATGAAAAACTGTTTTTT
TRBJ2-5,TRBV5-1,NA,TRBD1,CASSLGTGGGETQYF,TGCGCCAGCAGCTTGGGGACAGGGGGCGGGGAGACCCAGTACTTC
TRBJ2-1,TRBV5-5,NA,TRBD2,CASSLSSGRATEQFF,TGTGCCAGCAGCTTGTCTAGCGGGAGGGCCACTGAGCAGTTCTTC
TRBJ2-2,TRBV7-2,NA,NA,CASSLAPKTTGELFF,TGTGCCAGCAGCTTAGCCCCCAAGACTACCGGGGAGCTGTTTTTT
TRBJ2-3,TRBV29-1,NA,NA,CSVATGSDTQYF,TGCAGCGTGGCTACAGGGTCAGATACGCAGTATTTT
TRBJ2-7,TRBV6-6,NA,TRBD2,CASSPLAGEGYEQYF,TGTGCCAGCAGCCCACTGGCCGGGGAGGGCTACGAGCAGTACTTC
TRBJ2-7,TRBV18,NA,TRBD1,CASSRGDRVSYEQYF,TGTGCCAGCTCACGGGGGGACAGGGTGTCCTACGAGCAGTACTTC
TRBJ2-3,TRBV7-2,NA,TRBD2,CASSLNLREWRGNF,TGTGCCAGCAGCTTAAATCTGCGGGAGTGGAGGGGAAATTTT
TRBJ1-1,TRBV5-4,once,NA,CASNELGGTNTEAFF,TGTGCCTCCAACGAGTTAGGGGGAACGAACACTGAAGCTTTCTTT
TRBJ1-5,TRBV6-1,NA,TRBD1,CASSSRDSRYQPQHF,TGTGCCAGCAGCAGCCGGGACAGCCGTTATCAGCCCCAGCATTTT
TRBJ2-3,TRBV6-6,NA,NA,CASSLLRFGTDTQYF,TGTGCCAGCAGTTTATTGCGATTCGGCACAGATACGCAGTATTTT
TRBJ2-2,TRBV5-8,NA,TRBD2,CASSLVLTSGRANTGELFF,TGTGCCAGCAGCTTGGTTCTTACTAGCGGGAGGGCGAACACCGGGGAGCTGTTTTTT
TRBJ2-3,TRBV13,NA,NA,CASSPRSGTDTQYF,TGTGCCAGCAGCCCCCGAAGCGGCACAGATACGCAGTATTTT